This TCR beta chain came from a study of T cells in Graves' hyperthyroidism and ophthalmopathy. Overall study: Peripheral blood was taken when the disease was first diagnosed, before any treatment began. Study-wide findings and caveats: Most thyroid clonotypes expanded above 0.001 appeared in blood too.

For ophthalmopathy patients, the Clinical Activity Score was at least 3 and the NOSPECS grade at least 4; duration was under 3 months. PBMCs were collected from a roughly 10 ml volume of fresh peripheral blood. This clonotype was counted ten times or more. Antigen: not known. TCR beta CDR3 sequences were amplified from RNA transcripts. Researchers ran a first-round RT-PCR on the TCR CDR3 using the HTBI primer set. From the multiplex PCR reads, TCRdb called clonotypes with MiXCR, one entry per CDR3 protein. Among nearly 600,000 distinct CDR3 sequences listed, 13% to 15% were seen once. The sequenced material came from blood. This TCR derives from a young woman with Graves' ophthalmopathy.

CDR3 protein: CASSYTVNNEQFF. The CDR3 DNA is TGTGCCAGCAGTTACACAGTAAACAATGAGCAGTTCTTC. The chain is built from TRBV12-3 or TRBV12-4 and TRBJ2-1; the D is unclear. The germline V and J ends were trimmed by 4 bases and 5 bases, with 9 bases remaining between them. CDR3 length: 13 residues.